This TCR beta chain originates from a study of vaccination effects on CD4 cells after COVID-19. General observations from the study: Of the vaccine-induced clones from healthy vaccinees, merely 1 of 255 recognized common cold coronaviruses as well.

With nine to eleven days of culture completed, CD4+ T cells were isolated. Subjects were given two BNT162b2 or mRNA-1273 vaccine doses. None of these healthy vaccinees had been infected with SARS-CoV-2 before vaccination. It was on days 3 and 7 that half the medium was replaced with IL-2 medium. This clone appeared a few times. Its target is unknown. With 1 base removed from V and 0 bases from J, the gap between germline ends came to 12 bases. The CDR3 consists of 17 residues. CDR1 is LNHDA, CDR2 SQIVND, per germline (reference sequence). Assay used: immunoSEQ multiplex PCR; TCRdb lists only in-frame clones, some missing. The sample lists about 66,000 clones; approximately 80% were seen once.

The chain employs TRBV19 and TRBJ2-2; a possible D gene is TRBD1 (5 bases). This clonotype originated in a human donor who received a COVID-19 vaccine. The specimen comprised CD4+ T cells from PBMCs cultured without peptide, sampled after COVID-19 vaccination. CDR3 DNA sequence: TGTGCCAGTAGTATAGTATCGGGCAGGGCGAACACCGGGGAGCTGTTTTTT. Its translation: CASSIVSGRANTGELFF.